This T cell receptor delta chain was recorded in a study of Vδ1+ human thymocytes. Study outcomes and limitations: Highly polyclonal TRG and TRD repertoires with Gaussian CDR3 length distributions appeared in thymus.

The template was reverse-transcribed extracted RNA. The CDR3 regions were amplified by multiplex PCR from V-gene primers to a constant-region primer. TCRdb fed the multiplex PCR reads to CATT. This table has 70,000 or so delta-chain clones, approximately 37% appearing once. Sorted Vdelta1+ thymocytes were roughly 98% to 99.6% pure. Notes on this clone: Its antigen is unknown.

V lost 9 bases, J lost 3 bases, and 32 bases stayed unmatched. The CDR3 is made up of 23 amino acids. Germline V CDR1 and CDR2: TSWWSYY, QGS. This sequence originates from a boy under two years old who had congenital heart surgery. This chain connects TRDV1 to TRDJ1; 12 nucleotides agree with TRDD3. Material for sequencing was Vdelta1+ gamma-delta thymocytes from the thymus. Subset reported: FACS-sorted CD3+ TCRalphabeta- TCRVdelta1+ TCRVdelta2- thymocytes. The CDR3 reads CALTAPTNPNRPGGYGSPDKLIF. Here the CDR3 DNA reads TGTGCTCTGACCGCTCCTACCAATCCCAATCGACCTGGGGGATACGGCTCCCCCGATAAACTCATCTTT.